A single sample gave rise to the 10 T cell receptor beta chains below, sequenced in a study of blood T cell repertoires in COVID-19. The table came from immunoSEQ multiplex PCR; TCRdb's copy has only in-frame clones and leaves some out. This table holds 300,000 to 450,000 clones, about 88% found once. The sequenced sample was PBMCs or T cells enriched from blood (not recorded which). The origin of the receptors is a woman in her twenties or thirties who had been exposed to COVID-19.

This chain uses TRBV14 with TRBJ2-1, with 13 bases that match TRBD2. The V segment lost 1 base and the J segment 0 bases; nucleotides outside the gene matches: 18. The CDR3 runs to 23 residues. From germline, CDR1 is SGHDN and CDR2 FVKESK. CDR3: CASSQAGQRGGLAGPHSYNEQFF. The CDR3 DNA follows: TGTGCCAGCAGCCAAGCAGGACAGAGAGGGGGACTAGCGGGACCGCACTCCTACAATGAGCAGTTCTTC.

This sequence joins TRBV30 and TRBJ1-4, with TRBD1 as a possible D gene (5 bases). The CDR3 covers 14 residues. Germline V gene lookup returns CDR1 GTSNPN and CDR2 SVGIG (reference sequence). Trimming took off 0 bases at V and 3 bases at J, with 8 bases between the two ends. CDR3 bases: TGTGCCTGGAGTGTAGGGGTAGCTAATGAAAAACTGTTTTTT. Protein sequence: CAWSVGVANEKLFF.

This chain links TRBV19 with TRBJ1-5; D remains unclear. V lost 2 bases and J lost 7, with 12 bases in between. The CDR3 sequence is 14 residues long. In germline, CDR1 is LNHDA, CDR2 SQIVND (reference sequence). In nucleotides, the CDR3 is TGTGCCAGTAGTATAATCGACTGGGAGCAGCCCCAGCATTTT. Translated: CASSIIDWEQPQHF. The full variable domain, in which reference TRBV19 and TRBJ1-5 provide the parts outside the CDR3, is DGGITQSPKYLFRKEGQNVTLSCEQNLNHDAMYWYRQDPGQGLRLIYYSQIVNDFQKGDIAEGYSVSREKKESFPLTVTSAQKNPTAFYLCASSIIDWEQPQHFGDGTRLSIL.

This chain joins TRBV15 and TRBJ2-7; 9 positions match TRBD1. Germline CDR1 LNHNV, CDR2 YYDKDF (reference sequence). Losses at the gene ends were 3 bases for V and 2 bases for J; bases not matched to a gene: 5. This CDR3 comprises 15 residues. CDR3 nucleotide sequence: TGTGCCACCAGCAGGTGGACAGGGGCCGCCTACGAGCAGTACTTC. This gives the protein CATSRWTGAAYEQYF.

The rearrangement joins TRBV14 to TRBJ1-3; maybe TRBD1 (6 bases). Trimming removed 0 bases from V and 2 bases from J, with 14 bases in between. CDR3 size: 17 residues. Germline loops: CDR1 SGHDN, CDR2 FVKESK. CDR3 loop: CASSQDPQGTPGNTIYF. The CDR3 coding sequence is TGTGCCAGCAGCCAAGATCCCCAGGGGACCCCTGGAAACACCATATATTTT.

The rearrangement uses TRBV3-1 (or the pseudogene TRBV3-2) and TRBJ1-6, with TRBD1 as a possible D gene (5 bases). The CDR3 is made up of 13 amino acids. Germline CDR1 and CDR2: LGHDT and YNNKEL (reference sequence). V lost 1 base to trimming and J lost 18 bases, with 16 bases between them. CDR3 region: CASSQGPGRIPHF. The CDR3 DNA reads TGTGCCAGCAGCCAAGGTCCAGGGCGCATCCCCCACTTT.

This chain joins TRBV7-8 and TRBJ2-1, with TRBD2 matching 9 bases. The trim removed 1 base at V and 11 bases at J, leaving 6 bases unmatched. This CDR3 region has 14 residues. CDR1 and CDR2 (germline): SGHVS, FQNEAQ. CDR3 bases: TGTGCCAGCAGCTTAGTCGCCCTAGCGGGAAAGCAGTTCTTC. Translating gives CASSLVALAGKQFF.

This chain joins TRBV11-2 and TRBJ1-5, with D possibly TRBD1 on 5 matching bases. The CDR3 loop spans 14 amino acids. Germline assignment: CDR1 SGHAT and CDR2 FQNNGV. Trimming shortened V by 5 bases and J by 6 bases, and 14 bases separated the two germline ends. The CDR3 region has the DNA TGTGCCAGCAGCGCACAGGTAACCGGTCAGCCCCAGCATTTT. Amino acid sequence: CASSAQVTGQPQHF. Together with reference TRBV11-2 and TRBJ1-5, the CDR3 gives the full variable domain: EAGVAQSPRYKIIEKRQSVAFWCNPISGHATLYWYQQILGQGPKLLIQFQNNGVVDDSQLPKDRFSAERLKGVDSTLKIQPAKLEDSAVYLCASSAQVTGQPQHFGDGTRLSIL.

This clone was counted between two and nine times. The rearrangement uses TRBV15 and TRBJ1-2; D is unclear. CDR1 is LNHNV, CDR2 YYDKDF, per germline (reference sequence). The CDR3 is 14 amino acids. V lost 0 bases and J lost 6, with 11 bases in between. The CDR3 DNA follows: TGTGCCACCAGCAGAGATGTCGGGATGAATGGCTACACCTTC. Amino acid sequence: CATSRDVGMNGYTF.

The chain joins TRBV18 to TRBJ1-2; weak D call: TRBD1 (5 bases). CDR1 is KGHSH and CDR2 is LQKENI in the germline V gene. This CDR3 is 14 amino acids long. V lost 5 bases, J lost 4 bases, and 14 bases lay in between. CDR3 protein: CASSWDFQSYGYTF. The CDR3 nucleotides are TGTGCCAGCTCATGGGACTTTCAGAGCTATGGCTACACCTTC.